Below are 15 T cell receptor beta chains sequenced from a single sample in a study of PD-L1 blockade in urothelial cancer. Profiling relied on immunoSEQ multiplex PCR, and the TCRdb table lists in-frame clones only, not all of them. The sample contains 100,000 to 150,000 clones, about 83% of which appear only once. The time point here: peripheral blood 6 weeks after treatment start. The sequencing used PBMCs, collected around atezolizumab (anti-PD-L1) treatment. These receptors were collected from a man aged 50-59 years with urothelial cancer.

CDR3 region: CASSPRSPDGPAAKNIQYF. The CDR3, as DNA: TGTGCCAGTAGTCCCAGGTCCCCCGATGGGCCCGCGGCCAAAAACATTCAGTACTTC. The chain joins TRBV19 to TRBJ2-4, with D unresolved. The CDR3 sequence is 19 residues long. Germline V CDR1 and CDR2: LNHDA, SQIVND (reference sequence). V shed 5 bases and J shed 1 base, with 24 bases lying between them.

The gene calls are TRBV14 and TRBJ1-2, with 7 nucleotides matching TRBD1. The CDR3 sequence is 14 residues long. Germline V gene lookup returns CDR1 SGHDN and CDR2 FVKESK. J gave up 4 bases and V 1 base, and 3 bases lay outside the gene matches. The CDR3 reads CASSQVQGSYGYTF. CDR3 in DNA: TGTGCCAGCAGCCAAGTACAGGGGAGCTATGGCTACACCTTC.

This chain connects TRBV6-6 to TRBJ2-3; the match to TRBD2 covers 16 bases. The ends lost 10 bases at V and 0 bases at J; junction bases unmatched: 4. Germline CDR1 MNHNY, CDR2 SVGAGI (reference sequence). There are 16 residues in the CDR3. CDR3 sequence: CATGTSGRASTDTQYF. CDR3 bases: TGTGCCACCGGGACTAGCGGGAGGGCTAGCACAGATACGCAGTATTTT.

This clone has only one observation. V usage is TRBV7-2 and J usage is TRBJ2-7; 8 nucleotides agree with TRBD1. In germline, CDR1 is SGHTA, CDR2 FQGNSA. The CDR3 contains 14 residues. The trim removed 4 bases at V and 2 bases at J, leaving 4 bases unmatched. The CDR3 region is CASSYGTGTYEQYF. The CDR3 DNA reads as TGTGCCAGCAGCTACGGGACAGGAACCTACGAGCAGTACTTC.

This clone was detected a few times. This rearrangement joins TRBV4-1 to TRBJ2-2; TRBD1 matches at 10 bases. CDR1 and CDR2 from the germline V gene are MGHRA and YSYEKL. The junction had 4 bases not matched to a gene; V was cut back by 5 bases and J by 7 bases. This CDR3 contains 14 residues. DNA for the CDR3: TGCGCCAGCAGCGCGGACAGGGGGGTCGGGGAGCTGTTTTTT. It codes for CASSADRGVGELFF.

The chain employs TRBV7-6 and TRBJ2-1; 10 nucleotides line up with TRBD2. There are 16 residues in the CDR3. J lost 8 bases, V lost 5 bases, and 12 bases had no gene match. CDR1 and CDR2 from the germline V gene are SGHVS and FNYEAQ. CDR3 residues: CASSPLPGLAIDEQFF. CDR3 nucleotide sequence: TGTGCCAGCAGCCCACTGCCGGGACTAGCGATCGATGAGCAGTTCTTC.

The chain employs TRBV7-6 and TRBJ2-1, with 10 bases fitting TRBD2. The V segment lost 5 bases and the J segment 8 bases; nucleotides outside the gene matches: 12. Germline V gene sequence: CDR1 SGHVS, CDR2 FNYEAQ. The CDR3 runs to 16 residues. This chain's CDR3 is CASSQGTSEGLHEQFF. CDR3 DNA: TGTGCCAGCAGCCAAGGGACTAGCGAGGGCCTCCATGAGCAGTTCTTC.

The rearrangement links TRBV9 to TRBJ2-1; 9 positions match TRBD1. The germline CDR1 and CDR2 sequences are SGDLS and YYNGEE. The V and J ends lost 3 bases and 2 bases, in that order; junction bases with no gene match: 3. This CDR3 is built from 15 residues. This CDR3 reads CASSATGGPYNEQFF. The DNA for the CDR3 is TGTGCCAGCAGCGCGACAGGGGGTCCCTACAATGAGCAGTTCTTC.

This clone was observed a single time. The CDR3, as DNA: TGTGCCAGCAGTTACTTTACAGGGGGCGGAACTGAAGCTTTCTTT. Translated: CASSYFTGGGTEAFF. This rearrangement joins TRBV6-6 to TRBJ1-1, with 9 bases lining up with TRBD1. The CDR3 runs 15 residues. V lost 1 base to trimming and J lost 5 bases; unmatched junction nucleotides: 5. The germline V gene encodes CDR1 MNHNY and CDR2 SVGAGI (reference sequence).

This chain joins TRBV7-3 and TRBJ2-2, with a tentative D call TRBD2 (5 bases). Germline loops: CDR1 SGHTA, CDR2 FQGTGA. This CDR3 has 15 amino acids. V dropped 5 bases and J dropped 4 bases, with 14 bases sitting between them. The CDR3 bases are TGTGCCAGCAGCAACGGACCTCGGGGCACCGGGGAGCTGTTTTTT. It codes for CASSNGPRGTGELFF.

V gene TRBV11-3 combines with J gene TRBJ2-3; D is unclear. This CDR3 spans 14 amino acids. V gave up 5 bases and J gave up 3 bases, with 12 bases separating them. CDR1 and CDR2 (germline): SGHNT, YENEEA. The CDR3 loop reads CASSGRGPTDTQYF. CDR3 nucleotides: TGTGCCAGCAGCGGTAGAGGTCCTACAGATACGCAGTATTTT. Variable domain in full (rest from reference TRBV11-3 and TRBJ2-3): EAGVVQSPRYKIIEKKQPVAFWCNPISGHNTLYWYLQNLGQGPELLIRYENEEAVDDSQLPKDRFSAERLKGVDSTLKIQPAELGDSAVYLCASSGRGPTDTQYFGPGTRLTVL.

The chain uses TRBV5-1 and TRBJ1-4; D might be TRBD1 (5 bases). The V end was cut by 3 bases, the J end by 7 bases, with 13 bases between. This CDR3 region has 14 residues. Germline V gene lookup returns CDR1 SGHRS and CDR2 YFSETQ. CDR3 bases: TGCGCCAGCAGCTCTGGCGGGGGAGGTGAAAAACTGTTTTTT. It yields the protein CASSSGGGGEKLFF. The variable domain in full, completed from reference TRBV5-1 and TRBJ1-4, reads KAGVTQTPRYLIKTRGQQVTLSCSPISGHRSVSWYQQTPGQGLQFLFEYFSETQRNKGNFPGRFSGRQFSNSRSEMNVSTLELGDSALYLCASSSGGGGEKLFFGSGTQLSVL.

This rearrangement joins TRBV7-9 to TRBJ2-5; weak D call: TRBD2 (5 bases). Germline V CDR1 and CDR2: SEHNR, FQNEAQ (reference sequence). The CDR3 has 15 amino acids. The V end was cut by 3 bases, the J end by 4 bases, with 15 bases between. The chain's CDR3 is CASSFEGRYGETQYF. The CDR3 nucleotides are TGTGCCAGCAGCTTTGAGGGTCGGTATGGAGAGACCCAGTACTTC.

The chain uses TRBV18 and TRBJ1-1, with 7 bases that match TRBD1. The CDR3 runs 14 residues. Losses at the gene ends were 6 bases for V and 6 bases for J; bases not matched to a gene: 10. Germline V gives CDR1 KGHSH, CDR2 LQKENI. The CDR3 here is CASSLGQALSEAFF. In nucleotides, the CDR3 is TGTGCCAGCTCTCTAGGACAGGCCCTTTCTGAAGCTTTCTTT. Using reference TRBV18 and TRBJ1-1 for the parts outside the CDR3, the full variable domain is NAGVMQNPRHLVRRRGQEARLRCSPMKGHSHVYWYRQLPEEGLKFMVYLQKENIIDESGMPKERFSAEFPKEGPSILRIQQVVRGDSAAYFCASSLGQALSEAFFGQGTRLTVV.

The rearrangement uses TRBV7-2 and TRBJ2-5; 7 bases align to TRBD2. The J call is uncertain, as TRBJ2-4 better fits the DNA end. This CDR3 has 14 amino acids. CDR1 is SGHTA and CDR2 is FQGNSA in the germline V gene. The CDR3 DNA follows: TGTGCCAGCAGCACCCGGAGGGAGGGGACCATTCAGTACTTC. Translation gives CASSTRREGTIQYF.